The T cell receptor beta chain described here comes from a study of immune heterogeneity within non-small cell lung tumors. Notes on this clonotype: The antigen remains unidentified. Just one base apart from a much larger clone, this may be a read error.

The V gene's germline CDR1 is ENHRY and CDR2 SYGVKD. CDR3 length equals 17 residues. Study results and limitations: Local T-cell clonality was recorded as moderately but significantly correlated with local tumor mutational burden, with R 0.3 to 0.35. Recurrence of the same dominant CDR3 beta clonotypes was seen across tumor sites within a patient, and site-unique high-frequency clones were present alongside them.

Amplification of the TCR beta CDR3 was achieved through multiplex PCR with 32 V and 13 J primers. TCRdb reprocessed the multiplex PCR reads via MiXCR and lists one record per CDR3 protein. The repertoire holds more than 10,000 distinct CDR3 sequences, with less than 30% as singletons. Bulk tumor genomic DNA served as template, at around 600 ng per sample. Primary tumors were biopsied several times each, far apart, intraoperatively. Samples came from untreated patients having curative surgery for newly diagnosed non-small cell lung cancer. Donation came from patients with newly diagnosed non-small cell lung cancer who were having surgery with curative intent.

Sequenced: lung tumor tissue. The chain employs TRBV10-3 and TRBJ1-4; possibly TRBD1 for D (5 bases). The origin of this receptor is a man aged 45-60 years with non-small cell lung cancer. Written as DNA, the CDR3 is TGTGCCACCAGTGAGTCGAGGGGTAGCCTGGGAGGCGAAAAACTGTTTTTT. Amino acid sequence: CATSESRGSLGGEKLFF.